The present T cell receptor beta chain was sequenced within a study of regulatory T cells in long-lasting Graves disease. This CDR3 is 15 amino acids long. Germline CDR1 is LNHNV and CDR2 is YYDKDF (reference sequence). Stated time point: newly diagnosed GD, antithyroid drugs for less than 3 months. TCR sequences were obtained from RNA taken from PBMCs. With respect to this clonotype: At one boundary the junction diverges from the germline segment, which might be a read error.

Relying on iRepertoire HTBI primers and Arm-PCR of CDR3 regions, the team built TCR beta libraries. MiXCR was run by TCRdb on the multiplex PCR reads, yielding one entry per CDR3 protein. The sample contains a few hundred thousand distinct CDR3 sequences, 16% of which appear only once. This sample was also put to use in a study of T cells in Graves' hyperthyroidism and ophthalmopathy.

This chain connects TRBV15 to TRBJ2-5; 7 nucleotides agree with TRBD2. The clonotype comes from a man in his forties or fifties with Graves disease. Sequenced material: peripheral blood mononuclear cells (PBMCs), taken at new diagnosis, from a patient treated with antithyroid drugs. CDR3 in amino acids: CAASRERTGGGTQYF. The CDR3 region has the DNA TGTGCCGCCAGCAGAGAGAGAACGGGAGGTGGGACCCAGTACTTC.